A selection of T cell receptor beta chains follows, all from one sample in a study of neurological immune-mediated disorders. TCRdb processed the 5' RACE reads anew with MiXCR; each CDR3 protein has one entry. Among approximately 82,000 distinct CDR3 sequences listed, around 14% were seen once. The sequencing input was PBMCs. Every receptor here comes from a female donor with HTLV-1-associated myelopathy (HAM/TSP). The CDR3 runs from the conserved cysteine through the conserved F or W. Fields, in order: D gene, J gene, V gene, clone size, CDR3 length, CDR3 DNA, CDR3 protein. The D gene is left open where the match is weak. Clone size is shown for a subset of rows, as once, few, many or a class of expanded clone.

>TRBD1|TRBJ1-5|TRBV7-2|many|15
TGTGCCAGCAGCTTAGGGCGGGACAGGGGTCGGCCCCAGCATTTT
CASSLGRDRGRPQHF
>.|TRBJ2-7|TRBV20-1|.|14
TGCAGTGCCGTCGGGGCAGGACAAACCTACGAGCAGTACTTC
CSAVGAGQTYEQYF
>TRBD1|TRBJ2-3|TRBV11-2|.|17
TGTGCCAGCAGCCCTTTCCCCCCGGGACAGGGGACAGATACGCAGTATTTT
CASSPFPPGQGTDTQYF
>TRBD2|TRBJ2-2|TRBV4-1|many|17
TGCGCCAGCAGCCGCTCCGGGGGGGGAGCGAACACCGGGGAGCTGTTTTTT
CASSRSGGGANTGELFF
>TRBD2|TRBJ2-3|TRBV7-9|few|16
TGTGCCAGCAGCTTAAGGCTAGCGGGGGGGCCAGATACGCAGTATTTT
CASSLRLAGGPDTQYF
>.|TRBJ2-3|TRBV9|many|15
TGTGTCAGCAGCGTAGATGTGACAGAGGCAGATACGCAGTATTTT
CVSSVDVTEADTQYF
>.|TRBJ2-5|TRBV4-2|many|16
TGTGCCAGCAGCCACGGTGGGGCGGGAATGCAAGAGACCCAGTACTTC
CASSHGGAGMQETQYF
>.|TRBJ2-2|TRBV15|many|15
TGTGCTACCAGCAGAGGCCGGGTGGCCACCGGGGAGCTGTTTTTT
CATSRGRVATGELFF
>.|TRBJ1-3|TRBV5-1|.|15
TGCGCCAGCAGCTTGTCGGGGGCAAATGGAAACACCATATATTTT
CASSLSGANGNTIYF
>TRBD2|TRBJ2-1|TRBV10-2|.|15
TGCGCCAGCAGTGAAGCGGGGGGGTCACAAAATGAGCAGTTCTTC
CASSEAGGSQNEQFF
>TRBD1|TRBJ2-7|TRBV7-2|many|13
TGTGCCAGCAGCTGGGACAGGGGCGTCGAGCAGTACTTC
CASSWDRGVEQYF
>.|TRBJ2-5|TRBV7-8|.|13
TGTGCCAGCAGCTTTCAGCCTAAAGAGACCCAGTACTTC
CASSFQPKETQYF
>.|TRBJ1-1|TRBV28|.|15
TGTGCCAGCAGTTTTATAGGAGTAATGAACACTGAAGCTTTCTTT
CASSFIGVMNTEAFF
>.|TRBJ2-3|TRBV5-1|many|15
TGCGCCAGCAGCTCTAATCGGGGGGCCAGGGATACGCAGTATTTT
CASSSNRGARDTQYF
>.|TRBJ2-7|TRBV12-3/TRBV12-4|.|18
TGTGCCAGCAGCTTAGCCATGATGTTGGGGCAGGCCACCTACGAGCAGTACTTC
CASSLAMMLGQATYEQYF
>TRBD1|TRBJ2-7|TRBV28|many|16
TGTGCCAGCAGTCCATGGGGACAGGGGTCGTCCTACGAGCAGTACTTC
CASSPWGQGSSYEQYF
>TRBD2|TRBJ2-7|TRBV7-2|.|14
TGTGCCAGCAGCCGGACTAGCGGCTACGGAGAGCAGTACTTC
CASSRTSGYGEQYF
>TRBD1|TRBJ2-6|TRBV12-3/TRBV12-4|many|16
TGTGCCAGCAGGACAGGGGGCAAGGCTGGGGCCAACGTCCTGACTTTC
CASRTGGKAGANVLTF
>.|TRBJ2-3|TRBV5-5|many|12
TGTGCCAGCAGTTACACATTAGATACGCAGTATTTT
CASSYTLDTQYF
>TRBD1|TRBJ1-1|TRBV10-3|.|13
TGTGCCATCAGTGTCAACCTGGACAGGGAAGCTTTCTTT
CAISVNLDREAFF
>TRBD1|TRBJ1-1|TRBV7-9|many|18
TGTGCCAGCAGCCCACGACCCGGGACAGGCATTCGGAGTACTGAAGCTTTCTTT
CASSPRPGTGIRSTEAFF
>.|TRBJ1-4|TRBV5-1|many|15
TGCGCCAGCAGCTTGGGACAGTCAACTAATGAAAAACTGTTTTTT
CASSLGQSTNEKLFF
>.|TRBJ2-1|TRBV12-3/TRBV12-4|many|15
TGTGCCAGCAGTTCGGGCGGGCTAGGTTACAATGAGCAGTTCTTC
CASSSGGLGYNEQFF
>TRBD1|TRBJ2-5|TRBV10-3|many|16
TGTGCCATCAGTGATACGACTACAGGGGAGCAAGAGACCCAGTACTTC
CAISDTTTGEQETQYF
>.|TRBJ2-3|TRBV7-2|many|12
TGTGCCAGCAGCTTCAGGGCAGATACGCAGTATTTT
CASSFRADTQYF
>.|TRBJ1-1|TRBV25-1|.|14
TGTGCCAGCAGTCGTAGGGCGGGGAACACTGAAGCTTTCTTT
CASSRRAGNTEAFF
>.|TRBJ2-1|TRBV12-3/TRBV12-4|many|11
TGTGCCAGCAGCCTGCGAAATGAGCAGTTCTTC
CASSLRNEQFF
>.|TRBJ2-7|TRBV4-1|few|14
TGCGCCAGCAGCCAAGATAGGGATTCCTACGAGCAGTACTTC
CASSQDRDSYEQYF
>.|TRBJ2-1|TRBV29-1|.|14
TGCAGCGTGGCCGCCTTCCAGGGGATCAATGAGCAGTTCTTC
CSVAAFQGINEQFF
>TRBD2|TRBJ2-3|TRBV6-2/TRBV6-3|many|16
TGTGCCAGCAGTCAGCGTGAAGCGGGGTCTACAGATACGCAGTATTTT
CASSQREAGSTDTQYF
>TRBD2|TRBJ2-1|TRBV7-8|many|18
TGTGCCAGCAGCTCCGGACTAGCGGGGGGACCCACCTACAATGAGCAGTTCTTC
CASSSGLAGGPTYNEQFF
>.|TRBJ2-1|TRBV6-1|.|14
TGTGCCAGCAGGGGGTTAGTGAGGGGCAATGAGCAGTTCTTC
CASRGLVRGNEQFF
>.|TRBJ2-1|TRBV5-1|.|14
TGCGCCAGCAGCTTGGGGCCCTTTCAACATGAGCAGTTCTTC
CASSLGPFQHEQFF
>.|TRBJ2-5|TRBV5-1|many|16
TGCGCCAGCAGCTTGGTTGCAGGCAATTACCAAGAGACCCAGTACTTC
CASSLVAGNYQETQYF
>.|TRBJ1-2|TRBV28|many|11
TGTGCCAGCAGCACAATCTACGGCTACACCTTC
CASSTIYGYTF
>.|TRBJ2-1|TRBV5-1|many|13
TGCGCCAGCAGCTCGGCCTCCCAAGGGGGGCAGTTCTTC
CASSSASQGGQFF
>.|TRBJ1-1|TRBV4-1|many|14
TGCGCCAGCAGCAAGGACACCTTGAACACTGAAGCTTTCTTT
CASSKDTLNTEAFF
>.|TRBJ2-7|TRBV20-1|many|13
TGCAGTGCTCAGGACTCAGCGGCCGGCGAGCAGTACTTC
CSAQDSAAGEQYF
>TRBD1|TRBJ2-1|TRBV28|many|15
TGTGCCAGCAGTCCATCCGGGACAGGGTCTAATGAGCAGTTCTTC
CASSPSGTGSNEQFF
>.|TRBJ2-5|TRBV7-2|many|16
TGTGCCAGCAGCTTGAAATGGACTGGGAAAGGGGAGACCCAGTACTTC
CASSLKWTGKGETQYF
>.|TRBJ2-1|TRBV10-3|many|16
TGTGCCATCAGTGATCCGAGAACGCGGGTAGGGAATGAGCAGTTCTTC
CAISDPRTRVGNEQFF
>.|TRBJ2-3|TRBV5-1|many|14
TGCGCCAGCAGGAGGACAGAGAGCACAGATACGCAGTATTTT
CASRRTESTDTQYF
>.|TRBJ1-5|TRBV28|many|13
TGTGCCAGCAGGTATGGTAGCAATCAGCCCCAGCATTTT
CASRYGSNQPQHF
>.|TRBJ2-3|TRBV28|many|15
TGTGCCAGCAGTTTGGGGGGCAGGGGAACGGATACGCAGTATTTT
CASSLGGRGTDTQYF
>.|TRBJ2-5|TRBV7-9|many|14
TGTGCCAGCAGCTTAGCTCAGGGGACAGAGACCCAGTACTTC
CASSLAQGTETQYF
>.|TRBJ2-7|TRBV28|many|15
TGTGCCAGCAGTTCCTTGCCCAGAGGCGGTTACGAGCAGTACTTC
CASSSLPRGGYEQYF
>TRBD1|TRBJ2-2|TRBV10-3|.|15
TGTGCCATCAGGGACAGGGGCGCGAACACCGGGGAGCTGTTTTTT
CAIRDRGANTGELFF
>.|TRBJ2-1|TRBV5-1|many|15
TGCGCCAGCAGCTTGGCCGGCACCCTCTACAATGAGCAGTTCTTC
CASSLAGTLYNEQFF
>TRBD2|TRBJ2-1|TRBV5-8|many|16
TGTGCCGGAACTAGCGGGAGTACTCACTATTACAATGAGCAGTTCTTC
CAGTSGSTHYYNEQFF
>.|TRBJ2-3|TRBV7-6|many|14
TGTGCCAGTACACAGGACAAGGGCACAGATACGCAGTATTTT
CASTQDKGTDTQYF
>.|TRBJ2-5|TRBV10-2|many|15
TGCGCCAGCAGTGATCTCACCCGGCAGGGGGAGACCCAGTACTTC
CASSDLTRQGETQYF
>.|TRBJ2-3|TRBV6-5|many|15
TGTGCCAGCAGTCCCTTAAGGGGGGGCACAGATACGCAGTATTTT
CASSPLRGGTDTQYF
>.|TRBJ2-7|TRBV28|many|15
TGTGCCAGCAGCCCGGCGGCCCACAGGATTGGCGAGCAGTACTTC
CASSPAAHRIGEQYF
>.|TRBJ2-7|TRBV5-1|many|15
TGCGCCAGCAGCTTAGACACCTCCTCTAAGGGCGAGCAGTACTTC
CASSLDTSSKGEQYF
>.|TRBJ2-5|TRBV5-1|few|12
TGCGCCAGCAAGAGGGTAGGCGAGACCCAGTACTTC
CASKRVGETQYF
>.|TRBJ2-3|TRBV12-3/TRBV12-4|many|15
TGTGCCAGCAGCTTACCTCGGGACAACACAGATACGCAGTATTTT
CASSLPRDNTDTQYF
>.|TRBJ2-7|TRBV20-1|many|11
TGCAGTGCTAGGCCAGCAGACGAGCAGTACTTC
CSARPADEQYF
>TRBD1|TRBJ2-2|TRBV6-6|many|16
TGTGCCAGCAGTCCCCGACGACAGGGATTCACCGGGGAGCTGTTTTTT
CASSPRRQGFTGELFF
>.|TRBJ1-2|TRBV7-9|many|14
TGTGCCAGCAGCGCCAGTCCGGGCCGAGGTGGCTACACCTTC
CASSASPGRGGYTF